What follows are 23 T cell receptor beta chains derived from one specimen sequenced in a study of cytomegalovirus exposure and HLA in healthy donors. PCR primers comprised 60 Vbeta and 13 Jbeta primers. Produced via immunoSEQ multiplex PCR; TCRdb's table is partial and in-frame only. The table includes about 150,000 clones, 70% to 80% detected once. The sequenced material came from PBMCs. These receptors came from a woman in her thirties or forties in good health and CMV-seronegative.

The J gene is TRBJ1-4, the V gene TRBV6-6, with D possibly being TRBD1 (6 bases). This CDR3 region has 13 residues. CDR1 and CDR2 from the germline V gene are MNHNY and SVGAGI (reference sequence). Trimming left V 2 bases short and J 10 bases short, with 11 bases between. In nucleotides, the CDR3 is TGTGCCAGCAGTTACGCAGGGGCGGGAAAACTGTTTTTT. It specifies CASSYAGAGKLFF.

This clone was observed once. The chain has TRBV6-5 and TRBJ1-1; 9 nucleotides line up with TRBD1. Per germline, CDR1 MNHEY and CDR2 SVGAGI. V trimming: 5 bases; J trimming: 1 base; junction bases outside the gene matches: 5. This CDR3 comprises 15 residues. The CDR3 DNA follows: TGTGCCAGCAGTCCTACAGGGGGCTGGAACACTGAAGCTTTCTTT. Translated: CASSPTGGWNTEAFF.

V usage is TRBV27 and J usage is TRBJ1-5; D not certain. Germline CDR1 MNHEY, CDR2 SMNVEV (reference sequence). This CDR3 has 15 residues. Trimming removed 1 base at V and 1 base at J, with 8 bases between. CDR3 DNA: TGTGCCAGCAGTTTATTCAGAGGGAGCAATCAGCCCCAGCATTTT. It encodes CASSLFRGSNQPQHF.

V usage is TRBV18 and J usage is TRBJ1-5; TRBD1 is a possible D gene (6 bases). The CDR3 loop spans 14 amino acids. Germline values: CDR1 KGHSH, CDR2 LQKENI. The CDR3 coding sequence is TGTGCGCCCTCCCAGGGGCTTGGCAATCAGCCCCAGCATTTT. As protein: CAPSQGLGNQPQHF.

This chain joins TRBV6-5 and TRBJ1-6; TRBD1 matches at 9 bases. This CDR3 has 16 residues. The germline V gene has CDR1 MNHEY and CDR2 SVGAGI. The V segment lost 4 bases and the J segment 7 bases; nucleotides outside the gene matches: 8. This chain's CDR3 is CASSLTRDRANSPLHF. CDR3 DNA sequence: TGTGCCAGCAGTTTGACCCGGGACAGGGCAAATTCACCCCTCCACTTT.

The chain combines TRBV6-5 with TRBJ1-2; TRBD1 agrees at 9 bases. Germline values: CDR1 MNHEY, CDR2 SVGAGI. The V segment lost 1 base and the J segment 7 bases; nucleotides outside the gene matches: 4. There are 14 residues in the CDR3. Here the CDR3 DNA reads TGTGCCAGCAGTTACTTGCTACAGGGGGCTGGCTACACCTTC. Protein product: CASSYLLQGAGYTF.

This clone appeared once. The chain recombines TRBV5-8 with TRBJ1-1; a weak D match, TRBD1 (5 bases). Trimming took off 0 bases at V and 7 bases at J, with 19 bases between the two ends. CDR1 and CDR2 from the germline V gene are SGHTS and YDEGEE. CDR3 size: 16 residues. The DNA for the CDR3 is TGTGCCAGCAGCTTGGGAGCACGCGCCCGGACAAATGAAGCTTTCTTT. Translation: CASSLGARARTNEAFF. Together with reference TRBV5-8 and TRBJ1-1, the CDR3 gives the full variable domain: EAGVTQSPTHLIKTRGQQATLRCSPISGHTSVYWYQQALGLGLQFLLWYDEGEERNRGNFPPRFSGRQFPNYSSELNVNALELEDSALYLCASSLGARARTNEAFFGQGTRLTVV.

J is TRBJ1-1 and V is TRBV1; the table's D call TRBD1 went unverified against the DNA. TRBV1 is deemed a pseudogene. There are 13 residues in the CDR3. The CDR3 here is CTSSLQIDTEAFF. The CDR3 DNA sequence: TGCACCAGCAGCCTACAGATAGACACTGAAGCTTTCTTT.

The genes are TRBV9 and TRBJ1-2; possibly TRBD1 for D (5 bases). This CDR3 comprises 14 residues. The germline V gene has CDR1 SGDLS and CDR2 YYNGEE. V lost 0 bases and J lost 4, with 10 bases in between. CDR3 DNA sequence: TGTGCCAGCAGCGTAGCACCTACAGGCTATGGCTACACCTTC. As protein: CASSVAPTGYGYTF.

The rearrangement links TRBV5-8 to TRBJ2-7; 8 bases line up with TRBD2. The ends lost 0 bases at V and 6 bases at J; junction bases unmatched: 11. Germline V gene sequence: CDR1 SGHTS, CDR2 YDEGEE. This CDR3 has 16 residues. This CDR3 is CASSLGTSLFYSEQYF. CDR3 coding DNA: TGTGCCAGCAGCTTGGGGACTAGCCTTTTTTATAGCGAGCAGTACTTC.

In DNA, the CDR3 is TGTGCCAGCAGGGGAGGAGGGGCCCTGAACACTGAAGCTTTCTTT. The encoded protein is CASRGGGALNTEAFF. This rearrangement joins TRBV28 to TRBJ1-1, with D perhaps TRBD1 (5 bases). CDR3 size: 15 residues. CDR1 and CDR2 (germline): MDHEN, SYDVKM. The ends were cut back, 6 bases at V and 0 bases at J, with 14 bases in the middle.

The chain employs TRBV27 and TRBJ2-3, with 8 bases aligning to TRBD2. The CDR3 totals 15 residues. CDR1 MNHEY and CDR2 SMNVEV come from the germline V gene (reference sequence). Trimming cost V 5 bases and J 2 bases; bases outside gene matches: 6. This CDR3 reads CASSQIAGNTDTQYF. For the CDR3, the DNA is TGTGCCAGCAGTCAAATAGCGGGAAACACAGATACGCAGTATTTT.

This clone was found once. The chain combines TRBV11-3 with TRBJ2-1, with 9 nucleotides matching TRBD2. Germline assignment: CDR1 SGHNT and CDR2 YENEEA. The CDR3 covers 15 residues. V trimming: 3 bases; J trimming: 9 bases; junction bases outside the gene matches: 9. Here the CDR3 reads CASSLVSGSKGEQFF. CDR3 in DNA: TGTGCCAGCAGCTTGGTTAGCGGGAGCAAGGGTGAGCAGTTCTTC.

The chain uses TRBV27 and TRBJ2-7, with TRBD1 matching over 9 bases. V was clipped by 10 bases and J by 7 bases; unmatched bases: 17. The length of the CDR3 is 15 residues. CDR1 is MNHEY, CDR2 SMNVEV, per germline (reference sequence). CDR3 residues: CATAGVPGQGREQYF. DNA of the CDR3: TGTGCCACCGCGGGAGTACCGGGACAGGGCCGAGAGCAGTACTTC.

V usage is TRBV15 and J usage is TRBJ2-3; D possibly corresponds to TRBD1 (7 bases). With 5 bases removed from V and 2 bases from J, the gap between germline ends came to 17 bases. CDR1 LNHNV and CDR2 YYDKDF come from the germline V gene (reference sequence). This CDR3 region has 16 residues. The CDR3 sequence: CATSGTGDRDTDTQYF. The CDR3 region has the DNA TGTGCCACCAGCGGGACTGGGGACAGAGACACAGATACGCAGTATTTT. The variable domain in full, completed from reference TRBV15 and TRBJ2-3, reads DAMVIQNPRYQVTQFGKPVTLSCSQTLNHNVMYWYQQKSSQAPKLLFHYYDKDFNNEADTPDNFQSRRPNTSFCFLDIRSPGLGDTAMYLCATSGTGDRDTDTQYFGPGTRLTVL.

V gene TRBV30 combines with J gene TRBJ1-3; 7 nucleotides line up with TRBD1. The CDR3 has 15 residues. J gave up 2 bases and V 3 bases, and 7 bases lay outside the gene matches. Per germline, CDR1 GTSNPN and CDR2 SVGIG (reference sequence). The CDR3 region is CAWSLGQSTGNTIYF. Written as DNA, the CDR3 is TGTGCCTGGAGCTTGGGACAGTCAACTGGAAACACCATATATTTT.

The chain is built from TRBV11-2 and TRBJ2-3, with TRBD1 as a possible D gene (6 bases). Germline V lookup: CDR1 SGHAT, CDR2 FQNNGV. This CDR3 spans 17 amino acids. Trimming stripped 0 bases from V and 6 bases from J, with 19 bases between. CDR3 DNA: TGTGCCAGCAGCTTAGATCCGGGGCGGGCAGGGGCCGATACGCAGTATTTT. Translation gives CASSLDPGRAGADTQYF.

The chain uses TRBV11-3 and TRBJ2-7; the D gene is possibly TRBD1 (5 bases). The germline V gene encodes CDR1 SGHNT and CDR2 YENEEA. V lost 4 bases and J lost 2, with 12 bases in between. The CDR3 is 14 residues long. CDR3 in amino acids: CASSSSTGPYEQYF. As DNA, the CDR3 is TGTGCCAGCAGCTCATCCACAGGACCCTACGAGCAGTACTTC.

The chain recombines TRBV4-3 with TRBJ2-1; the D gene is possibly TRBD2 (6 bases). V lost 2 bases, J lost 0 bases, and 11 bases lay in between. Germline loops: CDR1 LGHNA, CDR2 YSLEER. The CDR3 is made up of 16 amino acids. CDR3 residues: CASSQNGGSSYNEQFF. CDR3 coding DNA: TGCGCCAGCAGCCAAAATGGGGGGAGCTCCTACAATGAGCAGTTCTTC.

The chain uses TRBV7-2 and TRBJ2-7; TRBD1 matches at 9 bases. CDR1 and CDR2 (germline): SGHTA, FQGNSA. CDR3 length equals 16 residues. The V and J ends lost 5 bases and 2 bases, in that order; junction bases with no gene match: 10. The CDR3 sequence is CASSPWGGTGTYEQYF. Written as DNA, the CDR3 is TGTGCCAGCAGCCCCTGGGGGGGGACAGGGACCTACGAGCAGTACTTC.

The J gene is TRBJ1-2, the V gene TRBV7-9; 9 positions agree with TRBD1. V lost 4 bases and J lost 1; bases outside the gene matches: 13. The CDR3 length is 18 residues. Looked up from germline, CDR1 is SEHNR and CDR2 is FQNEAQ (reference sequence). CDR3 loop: CASSYPTGGKDNNYGYTF. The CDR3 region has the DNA TGTGCCAGCAGCTACCCGACAGGGGGTAAGGATAATAACTATGGCTACACCTTC.

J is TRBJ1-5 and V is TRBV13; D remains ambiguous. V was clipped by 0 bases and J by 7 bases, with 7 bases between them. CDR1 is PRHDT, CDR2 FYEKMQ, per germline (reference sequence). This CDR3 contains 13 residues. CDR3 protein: CASSLGREQPQHF. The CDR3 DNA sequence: TGTGCCAGCAGCTTAGGCCGGGAGCAGCCCCAGCATTTT.

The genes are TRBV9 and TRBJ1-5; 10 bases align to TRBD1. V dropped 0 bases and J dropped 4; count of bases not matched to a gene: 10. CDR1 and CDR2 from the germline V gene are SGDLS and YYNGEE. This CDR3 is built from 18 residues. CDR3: CASSVGPSGTGENQPQHF. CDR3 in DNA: TGTGCCAGCAGCGTAGGCCCCTCCGGGACAGGGGAGAATCAGCCCCAGCATTTT.